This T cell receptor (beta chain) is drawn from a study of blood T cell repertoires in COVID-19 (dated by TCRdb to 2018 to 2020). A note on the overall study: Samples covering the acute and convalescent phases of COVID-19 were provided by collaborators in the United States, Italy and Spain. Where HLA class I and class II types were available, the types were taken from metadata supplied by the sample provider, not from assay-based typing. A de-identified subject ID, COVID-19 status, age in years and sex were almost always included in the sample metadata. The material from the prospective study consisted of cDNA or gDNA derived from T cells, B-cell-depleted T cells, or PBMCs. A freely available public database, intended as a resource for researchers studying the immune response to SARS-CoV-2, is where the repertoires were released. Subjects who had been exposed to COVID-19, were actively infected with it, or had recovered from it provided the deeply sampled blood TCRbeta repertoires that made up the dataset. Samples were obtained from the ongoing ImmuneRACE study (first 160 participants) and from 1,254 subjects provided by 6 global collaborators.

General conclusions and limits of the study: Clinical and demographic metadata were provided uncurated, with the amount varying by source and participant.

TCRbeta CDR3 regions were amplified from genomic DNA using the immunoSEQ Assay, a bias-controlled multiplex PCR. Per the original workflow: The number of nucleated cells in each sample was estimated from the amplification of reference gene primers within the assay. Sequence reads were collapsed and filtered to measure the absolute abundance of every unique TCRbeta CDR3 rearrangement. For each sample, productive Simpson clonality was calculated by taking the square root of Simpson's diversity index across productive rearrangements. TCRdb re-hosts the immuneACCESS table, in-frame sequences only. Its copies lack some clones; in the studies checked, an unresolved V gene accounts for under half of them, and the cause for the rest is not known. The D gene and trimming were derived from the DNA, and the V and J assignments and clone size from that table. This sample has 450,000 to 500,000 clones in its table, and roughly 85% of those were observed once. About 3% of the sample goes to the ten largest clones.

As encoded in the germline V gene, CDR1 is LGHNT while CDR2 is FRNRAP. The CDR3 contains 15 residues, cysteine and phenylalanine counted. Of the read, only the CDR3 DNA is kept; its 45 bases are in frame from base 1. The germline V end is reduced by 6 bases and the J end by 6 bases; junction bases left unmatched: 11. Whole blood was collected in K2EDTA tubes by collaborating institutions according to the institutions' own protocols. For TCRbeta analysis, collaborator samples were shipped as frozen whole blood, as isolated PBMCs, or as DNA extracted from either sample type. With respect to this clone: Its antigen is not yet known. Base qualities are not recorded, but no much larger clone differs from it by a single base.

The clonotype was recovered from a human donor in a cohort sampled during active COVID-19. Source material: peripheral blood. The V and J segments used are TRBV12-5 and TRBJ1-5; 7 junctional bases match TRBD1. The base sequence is TGTGCTAGTGGCCGCGGGACAGTTGAGGGTCAGCCCCAGCATTTT. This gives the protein CASGRGTVEGQPQHF.